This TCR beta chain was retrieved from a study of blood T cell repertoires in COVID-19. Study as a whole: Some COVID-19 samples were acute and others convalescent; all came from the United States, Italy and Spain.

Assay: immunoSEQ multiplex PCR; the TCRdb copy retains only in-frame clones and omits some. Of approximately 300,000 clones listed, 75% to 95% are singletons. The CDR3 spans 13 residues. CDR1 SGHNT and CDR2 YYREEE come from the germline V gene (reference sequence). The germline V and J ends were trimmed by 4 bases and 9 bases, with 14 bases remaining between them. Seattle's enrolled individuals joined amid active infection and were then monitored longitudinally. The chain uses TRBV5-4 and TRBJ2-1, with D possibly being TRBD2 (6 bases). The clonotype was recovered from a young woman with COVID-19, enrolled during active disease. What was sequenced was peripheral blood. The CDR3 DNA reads TGTGCCAGCAGCCCCAGGCGGGATCGTGAGCAGTTCTTC. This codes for CASSPRRDREQFF.